This T cell receptor (beta chain) was recorded in a study of OX40 agonist ivuxolimab in advanced cancers. Trimming took off 5 bases at V and 6 bases at J, with 4 bases between the two ends. The CDR3 spans 11 residues. CDR1 and CDR2 from the germline V gene are SGHTA and FQGTGA. Only in-frame clones appear in the TCRdb table, and some are missing; sequencing was by immunoSEQ multiplex PCR. The sample shows 55,000 to 70,000 clones, over 70% of them seen only once. This TCR was sampled from an adult with an advanced solid tumor such as melanoma, head and neck, liver or kidney cancer. V and J are TRBV7-3 and TRBJ2-2; no clear D gene. This specimen was CD4+ or CD8+ T cells sorted from blood, taken in a trial of the OX40 agonist ivuxolimab. This chain's CDR3 is CASSASGELFF. Here the CDR3 DNA reads TGTGCCAGCAGCGCCTCCGGGGAGCTGTTTTTT.